The 10 T cell receptor beta chains listed next were all sequenced from one sample in a study of Graves' ophthalmopathy and Graves' hyperthyroidism. RNA transcripts yielded amplified TCR beta CDR3 regions. RT-PCR with HTBI primers came first, then second-round multiplex PCR. TCRdb re-called the multiplex PCR reads with MiXCR, one entry per CDR3 protein. This repertoire shows about 1.2 million distinct CDR3 sequences, about 40% found once; its top ten account for around 10%. Sequenced sample: peripheral blood or thyroid tissue (not recorded which). The receptor set was obtained from an adult man with Graves' hyperthyroidism.

This clonotype was counted many times. The CDR3 here is CSAMGPTSSGNTIYF. The CDR3 nucleotides read TGCAGTGCTATGGGACCGACGAGCTCTGGAAACACCATATATTTT. The genes are TRBV20-1 and TRBJ1-3; D is possibly TRBD1 (5 bases). V was clipped by 4 bases and J by 0 bases, with 13 bases between them. This CDR3 spans 15 amino acids. Per germline, CDR1 DFQATT and CDR2 SNEGSKA (reference sequence).

V is TRBV19 and J is TRBJ1-5; a weak D match, TRBD1 (6 bases). From germline, CDR1 is LNHDA and CDR2 SQIVND (reference sequence). The CDR3 covers 14 residues. Trimming pared 9 bases from V and 2 bases from J, leaving 14 bases between. CDR3 DNA sequence: TGTGCCAGAGGGGGGCGGGGGCGCAATCAGCCCCAGCATTTT. Translating gives CARGGRGRNQPQHF.

The chain has TRBV10-2 and TRBJ2-5; 9 nucleotides agree with TRBD2. There are 14 residues in the CDR3. With V trimmed by 4 bases and J by 4 bases, 4 bases remained unmatched. Per germline, CDR1 WSHSY and CDR2 SAAADI. As DNA, the CDR3 is TGCGCCAGCAGTGCCGGACTAGCGAGAGAGACCCAGTACTTC. Translation: CASSAGLARETQYF.

V gene TRBV15 combines with J gene TRBJ2-7; D is ambiguous. CDR1 is LNHNV and CDR2 is YYDKDF in the germline V gene (reference sequence). Between the trimmed V and J ends, which lost 0 bases and 5 bases, there was a span of 5 bases. This CDR3 contains 12 residues. The CDR3 loop is CATSREVDEQYF. The CDR3, as DNA: TGTGCCACCAGCAGAGAGGTTGACGAGCAGTACTTC.

This clonotype occurred many times. V and J are TRBV2 and TRBJ2-7; D is possibly TRBD2 (5 bases). The CDR3 covers 16 residues. The germline CDR1 and CDR2 sequences are SNHLY and FYNNEI. Trimming removed 9 bases at V and 7 bases at J, with 28 bases between. CDR3: CASSTLLGREWREQYF. CDR3 in DNA: TGTGCCAGTAGTACTTTGCTAGGCAGAGAGTGGAGGGAGCAGTACTTC.

This clonotype showed up many times. The CDR3 reads CASSFSRAAFF. The DNA for the CDR3 is TGTGCCAGCAGTTTCTCCCGGGCAGCTTTCTTT. J is TRBJ1-1 and V is TRBV12-3 or TRBV12-4; unclear D gene. The germline V and J ends were trimmed by 3 bases and 10 bases, with 9 bases remaining between them. The CDR3 is 11 residues long.

This rearrangement joins TRBV28 to TRBJ2-5, with D uncertain. Trimming pared 2 bases from V and 5 bases from J, leaving 12 bases between. Germline V lookup: CDR1 MDHEN, CDR2 SYDVKM. This CDR3 has 14 amino acids. CDR3 bases: TGTGCCAGCAGTTTAGGTTCTTTGAGGGAGACCCAGTACTTC. It yields the protein CASSLGSLRETQYF.

The chain employs TRBV10-3 and TRBJ2-5, with TRBD1 matching 8 bases. With 10 bases clipped from V and 4 bases from J, the junction kept 17 bases outside the gene matches. This CDR3 has 16 amino acids. Germline values: CDR1 ENHRY, CDR2 SYGVKD. This chain's CDR3 is CASDRGGGLPTETQYF. CDR3 bases: TGTGCCAGCGACAGGGGTGGGGGGTTACCGACAGAGACCCAGTACTTC.

As for this clonotype: A read error is possible here, since a much larger clone lies one base away. V gene TRBV10-3 combines with J gene TRBJ2-5; unclear D gene. CDR3 length: 13 amino acids. Trimming shortened V by 2 bases and J by 3 bases, and 7 bases separated the two germline ends. Per germline, CDR1 ENHRY and CDR2 SYGVKD. CDR3 sequence reads: CAISEEVEETQYF. The CDR3 bases are TGTGCCATCAGTGAGGAGGTAGAAGAGACCCAGTACTTC.

This clonotype was detected ten times or more. The rearrangement links TRBV9 to TRBJ1-3; D may be TRBD1 (6 bases). The CDR3 covers 15 residues. V lost 3 bases to trimming and J lost 4 bases, with 14 bases between them. Per the germline V gene, CDR1 is SGDLS and CDR2 is YYNGEE. CDR3 nucleotide sequence: TGTGCCAGCAGCGCGGTGGGGACAACCGGAAACACCATATATTTT. Amino acids: CASSAVGTTGNTIYF.